This TCR beta chain emerged from a study of PD-1 blockade in classical Hodgkin lymphoma. Study-wide context: Patients had nivolumab dosed at 3 mg/kg, delivered intravenously every 2 weeks.

Broader study findings: Reports indicated that newly diagnosed patients had lower baseline TCR diversity than healthy donors did. Patients starting nivolumab less than 1 year after ASCT had lower diversity and were excluded from later analyses. The diversity seen at baseline in complete responders resembled that of newly diagnosed patients.

Produced via immunoSEQ multiplex PCR; TCRdb's table is partial and in-frame only. The sample shows about 12,000 clones, 65% to 85% of them seen only once. With regard to this clone: Its specificity is not known.

Autologous stem cell transplantation was followed by relapse in every patient, and brentuximab vedotin exposure varied. The authors purified CD4+ T cells from thawed PBMCs by magnetic negative selection. This CDR3 has 15 residues. V shed 0 bases, J shed 7 bases, and the junction held 3 bases outside the gene matches. In germline, CDR1 is SGHRS, CDR2 YFSETQ. The receptor was derived from a human donor with classical Hodgkin lymphoma. The V call is TRBV5-1, the J call TRBJ1-4; 10 bases agree with TRBD1. The source material was CD4+ T cells from blood, sampled at baseline. DNA for the CDR3: TGCGCCAGCAGCTTGGGGGACAGGGGAGGTGAAAAACTGTTTTTT. Amino acids: CASSLGDRGGEKLFF. Full variable domain (missing parts from reference TRBV5-1 and TRBJ1-4): KAGVTQTPRYLIKTRGQQVTLSCSPISGHRSVSWYQQTPGQGLQFLFEYFSETQRNKGNFPGRFSGRQFSNSRSEMNVSTLELGDSALYLCASSLGDRGGEKLFFGSGTQLSVL.